Listed below are T cell receptor beta chains from one sample, sequenced in a study of blood T cell repertoires in COVID-19. TCRdb keeps only in-frame clones here, not all; method: immunoSEQ multiplex PCR. The table has roughly 97,000 clones, 91% seen once. The sample taken for sequencing was peripheral blood. The receptors stem from a human donor in a cohort sampled during active COVID-19. Both conserved end residues are part of each CDR3. A D gene is named only where the DNA matches it firmly. Clone size is not always given. Where it is, it says once, few, many or a class for expanded clones.

v_call,d_call,clone_size,j_call,cdr3_nt,cdr3_aa
TRBV19,TRBD1,.,TRBJ1-1,TGTGCCAGTAGTTTCTACAGGGGATTGAACACTGAAGCTTTCTTT,CASSFYRGLNTEAFF
TRBV18,.,.,TRBJ1-1,TGTGCCAGCTCACCACCGGAAGGGGGGAACACTGAAGCTTTCTTT,CASSPPEGGNTEAFF
TRBV18,TRBD1,.,TRBJ1-1,TGTGCCAGCTCACCGGCTCGAGGGACAGGGAATCAAATGAACACTGAAGCTTTCTTT,CASSPARGTGNQMNTEAFF
TRBV4-3,TRBD1,once,TRBJ2-3,TGCGCCAGCAGCCAAGACCCAGGGGGACGCACAGATACGCAGTATTTT,CASSQDPGGRTDTQYF
TRBV19,.,.,TRBJ2-2,TGTGCCAGTAGTATGGGAGACGGCACCGGGGAGCTGTTTTTT,CASSMGDGTGELFF
TRBV4-2,.,once,TRBJ2-7,TGTGCCAGCAGCCAAGTTCTCGGCTACGAGCAGTACTTC,CASSQVLGYEQYF
TRBV4-2,TRBD1,.,TRBJ2-3,TGTGCCAGCAGCCCAATTCGGGGACAGGGGAGTACAGATACGCAGTATTTT,CASSPIRGQGSTDTQYF
TRBV13,.,.,TRBJ2-5,TGTGCCAGCAGCTTCGGTCGAGGGTTCGGATGGGAGACCCAGTACTTC,CASSFGRGFGWETQYF
TRBV6-2/TRBV6-3,.,.,TRBJ2-3,TGTGCCAGCAGTTCTTATGATACGCAGTATTTT,CASSSYDTQYF
TRBV7-6,.,.,TRBJ1-5,TGTGCCAGCAGCTCCCCGGGAGACGGAAATAGCAATCAGCCCCAGCATTTT,CASSSPGDGNSNQPQHF
TRBV6-1,.,.,TRBJ1-5,TGTGCCAGCAGTGAGTTTGCAGGACAGCCCCAGCATTTT,CASSEFAGQPQHF
TRBV5-4,TRBD1,.,TRBJ2-7,TGTGCCACTTCCGGGACAGACGACTACGAGCAGTACTTC,CATSGTDDYEQYF
TRBV7-2,.,.,TRBJ1-2,TGTGCCAGCGGGCCCGGCGGGTATAGCTACACCTTC,CASGPGGYSYTF
TRBV9,.,few,TRBJ2-2,TGTGCCAGCAGCGTAGCTGGGACACCCCTGAACACCGGGGAGCTGTTTTTT,CASSVAGTPLNTGELFF
TRBV28,.,.,TRBJ2-1,TGTGCCAGCACCCACGAGAACTACAATGAGCAGTTCTTC,CASTHENYNEQFF
TRBV27,.,.,TRBJ2-3,TGTGCCAGCTGGCAACACACAGATACGCAGTATTTT,CASWQHTDTQYF
TRBV5-4,.,.,TRBJ2-7,TGTGCCAGCAGCCCCGCATCCGGCTCCTACGAGCAGTACTTC,CASSPASGSYEQYF
TRBV20-1,.,.,TRBJ2-7,TGCCTTCGTTCCTACGAGCAGTACTTC,CLRSYEQYF
TRBV3-1/TRBV3-2,TRBD1,.,TRBJ1-2,TGTGCCAGCAGCCGACAGGGGTTCTATGGCTACACCTTC,CASSRQGFYGYTF
TRBV7-8,TRBD1,.,TRBJ1-1,TGTGCCAGCAGCGGCCCGGGACAGCACACTGAAGCTTTCTTT,CASSGPGQHTEAFF
TRBV21-1,.,.,TRBJ1-2,TGTGCCAGCATCAGGGAAGGGTACTATGGCTACACCTTC,CASIREGYYGYTF
TRBV29-1,TRBD2,.,TRBJ2-3,TGCAGCGTTGAAGATGTTAGCGGGATGGGCACAGATACGCAGTATTTT,CSVEDVSGMGTDTQYF
TRBV11-1,TRBD1,.,TRBJ2-2,TGTGCCAGTACCTACAGGGGGAACACCGGGGAGCTGTTTTTT,CASTYRGNTGELFF
TRBV14,.,.,TRBJ2-5,TGTGCCAGCAGCCAAGATCGGGGGAGGGAGACCCAGTACTTC,CASSQDRGRETQYF
TRBV7-2,TRBD2,.,TRBJ2-3,TGTGCCAGCAGCTTACGGGCCCTAGCGGGGGCGGAGGGGGATACGCAGTATTTT,CASSLRALAGAEGDTQYF
TRBV30,.,.,TRBJ2-5,TGTGCCTTATCAAGGGGAGGAGGGGCGAGAGAGACCCAGTACTTC,CALSRGGGARETQYF
TRBV7-9,.,few,TRBJ1-2,TGTGCCAGCAGCTTAGATGGCGGAGGGGACTATGGCTACACCTTC,CASSLDGGGDYGYTF
TRBV5-1,TRBD1,.,TRBJ2-1,TGCGCCAGCAGCATAGGACAGGGAATCGACAATGAGCAGTTCTTC,CASSIGQGIDNEQFF
TRBV5-6,.,.,TRBJ2-6,TGTGCCAGCAGCCCGAAGATCGGGGGGCACGGGTCTGGGGCCAACGTCCTGACTTTC,CASSPKIGGHGSGANVLTF
TRBV28,.,.,TRBJ2-1,TGTGCCAGCAGCCCCCTGGGGGGTGAGCAGTTCTTC,CASSPLGGEQFF
TRBV9,.,.,TRBJ2-7,TGTGCCAGCAGCGTAGGTAGTTCCTACGAGCAGTACTTC,CASSVGSSYEQYF
TRBV15,.,.,TRBJ2-2,TGTGCCACCAGCAGGCTGGGGAGAACCGGGGAGCTGTTTTTT,CATSRLGRTGELFF
TRBV7-8,.,.,TRBJ1-5,TGTGCCAGCAGCGCCGCCAGGATTCTCAATCAGCCCCAGCATTTT,CASSAARILNQPQHF
TRBV7-8,TRBD2,.,TRBJ2-7,TGTGCCAGCAGCCGGGGGACTAGCGGAGCAATCACCTACGAGCAGTACTTC,CASSRGTSGAITYEQYF
TRBV7-2,TRBD2,.,TRBJ2-7,TGTGCCAGCAGCCCCGGACTAGCGGGGGGGAGGTCCTACGAGCAGTACTTC,CASSPGLAGGRSYEQYF
TRBV28,TRBD2,.,TRBJ2-7,TGTGCCAGCAGTTCAGCCGGGACTAGCGGTACGTACGAGCAGTACTTC,CASSSAGTSGTYEQYF
TRBV28,.,.,TRBJ1-2,TGTGCCAGCAGCCTCAGGGGCTATGGCTACACCTTC,CASSLRGYGYTF
TRBV7-9,.,once,TRBJ2-3,TGTGCCAGCAGCCCCTTCGGGAACACAGATACGCAGTATTTT,CASSPFGNTDTQYF
TRBV9,TRBD2,.,TRBJ2-5,TGTGCCAGCAGCGTAGGAGTGACTAGCGGGCAAGAGACCCAGTACTTC,CASSVGVTSGQETQYF
TRBV9,.,.,TRBJ1-1,TGTGCCAGCATGTCCCCTCTGCGTACTGAAGCTTTCTTT,CASMSPLRTEAFF
TRBV18,TRBD1,.,TRBJ1-1,TGTGCCAGCTCGCTACAGGGGGGCACTGAAGCTTTCTTT,CASSLQGGTEAFF
TRBV7-9,TRBD1,.,TRBJ2-2,TGTGCCAGCAGCCTAAATACAGGGGATACCGGGGAGCTGTTTTTT,CASSLNTGDTGELFF
TRBV15,.,.,TRBJ1-2,TGTGCCACCAGCAGAGGGAGGGGATTGGATGGCTACACCTTC,CATSRGRGLDGYTF
TRBV7-9,TRBD1,.,TRBJ2-3,TGTGCCAGCAGCTACATCCGACAGGGAAGATTGGCCAAAGATACGCAGTATTTT,CASSYIRQGRLAKDTQYF
TRBV3-1/TRBV3-2,TRBD2,once,TRBJ2-4,TGTGCCAGCAGCCAAGATCTGACTAGCGGGAGAATAGCCAAAAACATTCAGTACTTC,CASSQDLTSGRIAKNIQYF
TRBV5-1,.,.,TRBJ2-1,TGCGCCAGCAGCTCAGGGACTGGAGACAATGAGCAGTTCTTC,CASSSGTGDNEQFF